These T cell receptor beta chains were read from a single sample in a study of T cell repertoires in cytomegalovirus infection. Each CDR3 protein gets one entry after TCRdb re-called the reads with MiXCR. This table has about 230,000 distinct CDR3 sequences, over 20% appearing once. The sample taken for sequencing was CD8+ T cells from PBMCs. These TCRs come from a human donor in good health (CMV status not recorded). Some clones in this sample may be carry-over from other donors' samples. Both conserved end residues are part of each CDR3. The order of the fields is CDR3 DNA, CDR3 protein, V gene, D gene, J gene, clone size. D genes are given only for firm matches. Size values are once, few and many counts, or a class for expanded clones, and some rows have none.

cdr3_nt: TGTGCCAGCTTGATCCAGCCCCGAAGCGGGGAGCTGTTTTTT
cdr3_aa: CASLIQPRSGELFF
v_call: TRBV7-9
d_call: -
j_call: TRBJ2-2
clone_size: -

cdr3_nt: TGTGCCAGCAGTTTATCAGGGCAGTACTATGGCTACACCTTC
cdr3_aa: CASSLSGQYYGYTF
v_call: TRBV28
d_call: -
j_call: TRBJ1-2
clone_size: many

cdr3_nt: TGTGCCACCAGTGATTGCCACCCTTGGGGCGGGGTGGGATCGGATGAGCAGTTCTTC
cdr3_aa: CATSDCHPWGGVGSDEQFF
v_call: TRBV24-1
d_call: -
j_call: TRBJ2-1
clone_size: few

cdr3_nt: TGTGCCAGCAGCCCGTATGACCAGCTGTTTTTT
cdr3_aa: CASSPYDQLFF
v_call: TRBV11-2
d_call: -
j_call: TRBJ2-2
clone_size: few

cdr3_nt: TGTGCCAGCGGCCCGGGGACCAGGGAAATGAACACTGAAGCTTTCTTT
cdr3_aa: CASGPGTREMNTEAFF
v_call: TRBV2
d_call: -
j_call: TRBJ1-1
clone_size: few

cdr3_nt: TGTGCCAGCAGCTTAGTTCGGCAGGATCATGGCTACACCTTC
cdr3_aa: CASSLVRQDHGYTF
v_call: TRBV7-2
d_call: -
j_call: TRBJ1-2
clone_size: many

cdr3_nt: TGTGCCAGCAGTTTCTACAGGGGTTTCCCCTATGGCTACACCTTC
cdr3_aa: CASSFYRGFPYGYTF
v_call: TRBV6-5
d_call: TRBD1
j_call: TRBJ1-2
clone_size: -

cdr3_nt: TGTGCCAGCAGTTTGATGGGGGACGAGCAGTACTTC
cdr3_aa: CASSLMGDEQYF
v_call: TRBV12-3/TRBV12-4
d_call: -
j_call: TRBJ2-7
clone_size: -

cdr3_nt: TGTGCCAGCAGCTTAGATCTAAGGACAGGGTTGAACACCGGGGAGCTGTTTTTT
cdr3_aa: CASSLDLRTGLNTGELFF
v_call: TRBV11-2
d_call: TRBD1
j_call: TRBJ2-2
clone_size: -

cdr3_nt: TGTGCCAGTAGTATAGGGGGGGGCCACAATGAGCAGTTCTTC
cdr3_aa: CASSIGGGHNEQFF
v_call: TRBV19
d_call: -
j_call: TRBJ2-1
clone_size: few

cdr3_nt: TGTGCCAGCAGCGACAGGGGCGGAGAGCAGTACTTC
cdr3_aa: CASSDRGGEQYF
v_call: TRBV7-8
d_call: TRBD1
j_call: TRBJ2-7
clone_size: -

cdr3_nt: TGTGCCAGCAGTGACCCCCGGGGAACGGTGATGCAGTACTTC
cdr3_aa: CASSDPRGTVMQYF
v_call: TRBV2
d_call: -
j_call: TRBJ2-7
clone_size: few

cdr3_nt: TGTGCCAGCAGCCGCGGGACAGTTAACTATGGCTACACCTTC
cdr3_aa: CASSRGTVNYGYTF
v_call: TRBV5-4
d_call: TRBD1
j_call: TRBJ1-2
clone_size: -

cdr3_nt: TGTGCCAGCAGCCATAAGGCACTAGTGCCCGGGGAGCTGTTTTTT
cdr3_aa: CASSHKALVPGELFF
v_call: TRBV3-1
d_call: -
j_call: TRBJ2-2
clone_size: few

cdr3_nt: TGTGCCAGCAGTACACCTTTTTCTAGCGGGGGTGACCGCACAGATACGCAGTATTTT
cdr3_aa: CASSTPFSSGGDRTDTQYF
v_call: TRBV7-2
d_call: TRBD2
j_call: TRBJ2-3
clone_size: many

cdr3_nt: TGTGCCAGCTCAGTACCGGGACTAGCGGTTTACGAGCAGTACTTC
cdr3_aa: CASSVPGLAVYEQYF
v_call: TRBV18
d_call: TRBD2
j_call: TRBJ2-7
clone_size: -

cdr3_nt: TGTGCCAGCGCCGTTGCTGGGGTCTACGAGCAGTACTTC
cdr3_aa: CASAVAGVYEQYF
v_call: TRBV6-1
d_call: -
j_call: TRBJ2-7
clone_size: many

cdr3_nt: TGTGCCAGCAGGGCCGGCTCTGGGGCCAACGTCCTGACTTTC
cdr3_aa: CASRAGSGANVLTF
v_call: TRBV2
d_call: -
j_call: TRBJ2-6
clone_size: few

cdr3_nt: TGTGCCAGCAGCCACGCCCGGGACGTTCGTTTTGAAAAACTGTTTTTT
cdr3_aa: CASSHARDVRFEKLFF
v_call: TRBV28
d_call: -
j_call: TRBJ1-4
clone_size: few